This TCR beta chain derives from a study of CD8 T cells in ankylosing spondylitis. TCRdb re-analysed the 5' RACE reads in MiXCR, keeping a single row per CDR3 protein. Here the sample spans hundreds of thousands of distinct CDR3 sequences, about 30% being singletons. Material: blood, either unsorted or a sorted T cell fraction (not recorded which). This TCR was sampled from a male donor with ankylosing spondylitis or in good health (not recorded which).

The CDR3 sequence: CASSVGQGSESPLHF. In DNA form, the CDR3 reads TGTGCCAGCAGCGTAGGCCAGGGTTCGGAGTCACCCCTCCACTTT. This chain joins TRBV9 and TRBJ1-6; D perhaps matches TRBD1 (5 bases). The germline gives CDR1 SGDLS, CDR2 YYNGEE. V lost 0 bases, J lost 10 bases, and 14 bases lay in between. The CDR3 is made up of 15 amino acids.